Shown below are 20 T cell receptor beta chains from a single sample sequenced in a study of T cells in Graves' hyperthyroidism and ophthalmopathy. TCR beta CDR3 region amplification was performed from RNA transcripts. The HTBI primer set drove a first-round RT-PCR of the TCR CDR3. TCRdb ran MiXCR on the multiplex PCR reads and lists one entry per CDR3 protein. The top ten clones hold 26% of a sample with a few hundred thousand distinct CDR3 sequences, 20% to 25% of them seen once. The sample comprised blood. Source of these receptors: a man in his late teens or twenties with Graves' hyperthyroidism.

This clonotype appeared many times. This CDR3 reads CASSFEGGNYGYTF. DNA for the CDR3: TGTGCCAGCAGTTTCGAAGGGGGTAACTATGGCTACACCTTC. The V call is TRBV12-3 or TRBV12-4, the J call TRBJ1-2, with D perhaps TRBD1 (6 bases). The ends were cut back, 3 bases at V and 1 base at J, with 9 bases in the middle. The CDR3 loop spans 14 amino acids.

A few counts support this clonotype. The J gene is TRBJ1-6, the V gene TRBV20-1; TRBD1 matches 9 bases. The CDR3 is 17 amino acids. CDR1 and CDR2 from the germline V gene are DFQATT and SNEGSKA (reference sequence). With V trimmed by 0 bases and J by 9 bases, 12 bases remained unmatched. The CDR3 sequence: CSAREWDRVIKGSPLHF. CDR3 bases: TGCAGTGCTAGAGAGTGGGACAGGGTCATTAAGGGTTCACCCCTCCACTTT.

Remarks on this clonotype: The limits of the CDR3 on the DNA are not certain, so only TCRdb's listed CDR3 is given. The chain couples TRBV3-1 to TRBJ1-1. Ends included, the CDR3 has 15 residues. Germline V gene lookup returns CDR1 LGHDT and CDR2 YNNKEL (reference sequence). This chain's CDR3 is CASSLLVGSGTETFF.

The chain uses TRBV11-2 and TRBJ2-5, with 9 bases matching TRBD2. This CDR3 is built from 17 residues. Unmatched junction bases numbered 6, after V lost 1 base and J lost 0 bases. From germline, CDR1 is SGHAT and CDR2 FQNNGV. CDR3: CASSLGGLAGYQETQYF. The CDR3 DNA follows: TGTGCCAGCAGCTTAGGAGGTCTAGCGGGGTACCAAGAGACCCAGTACTTC.

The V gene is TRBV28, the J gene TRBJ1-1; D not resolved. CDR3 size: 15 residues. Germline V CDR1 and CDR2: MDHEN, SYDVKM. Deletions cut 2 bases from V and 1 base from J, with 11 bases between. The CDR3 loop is CASSLPGEGNTEAFF. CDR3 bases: TGTGCCAGCAGTTTACCGGGTGAGGGGAACACTGAAGCTTTCTTT.

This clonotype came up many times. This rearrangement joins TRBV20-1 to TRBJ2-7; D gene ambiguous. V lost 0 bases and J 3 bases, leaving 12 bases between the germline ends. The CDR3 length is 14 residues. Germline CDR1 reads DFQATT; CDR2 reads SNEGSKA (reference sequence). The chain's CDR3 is CSAREFEKSYEQYF. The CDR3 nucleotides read TGCAGTGCTAGAGAATTTGAGAAGAGCTACGAGCAGTACTTC.

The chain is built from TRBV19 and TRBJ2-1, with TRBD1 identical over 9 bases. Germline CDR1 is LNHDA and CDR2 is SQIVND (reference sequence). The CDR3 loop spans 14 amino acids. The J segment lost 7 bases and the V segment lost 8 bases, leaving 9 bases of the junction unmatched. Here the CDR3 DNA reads TGTGCCAGTTCACAGGGGGCAGGTGGAAATGAGCAGTTCTTC. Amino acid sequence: CASSQGAGGNEQFF. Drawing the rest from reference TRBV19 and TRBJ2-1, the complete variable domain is DGGITQSPKYLFRKEGQNVTLSCEQNLNHDAMYWYRQDPGQGLRLIYYSQIVNDFQKGDIAEGYSVSREKKESFPLTVTSAQKNPTAFYLCASSQGAGGNEQFFGPGTRLTVL.

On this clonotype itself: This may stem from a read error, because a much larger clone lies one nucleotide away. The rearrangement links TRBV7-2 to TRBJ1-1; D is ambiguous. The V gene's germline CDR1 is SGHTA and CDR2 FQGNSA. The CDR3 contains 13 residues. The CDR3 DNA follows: TGTGTCAGCAGGAAACCCCGGGTCACTGAAGCTTTCTTT. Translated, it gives CVSRKPRVTEAFF.

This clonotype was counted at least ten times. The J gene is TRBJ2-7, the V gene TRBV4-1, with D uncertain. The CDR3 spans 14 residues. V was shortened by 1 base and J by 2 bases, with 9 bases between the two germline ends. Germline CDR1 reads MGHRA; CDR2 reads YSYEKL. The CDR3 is CASSQVKGPYEQYF. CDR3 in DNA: TGCGCCAGCAGCCAAGTCAAGGGCCCCTACGAGCAGTACTTC.

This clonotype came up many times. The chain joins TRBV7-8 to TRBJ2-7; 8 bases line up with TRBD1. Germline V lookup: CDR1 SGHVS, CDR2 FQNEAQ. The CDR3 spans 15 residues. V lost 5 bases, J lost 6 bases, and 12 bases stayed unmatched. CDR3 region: CASSPYGTGESEQYF. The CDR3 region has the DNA TGTGCCAGCAGCCCGTACGGGACAGGCGAGTCCGAGCAGTACTTC.

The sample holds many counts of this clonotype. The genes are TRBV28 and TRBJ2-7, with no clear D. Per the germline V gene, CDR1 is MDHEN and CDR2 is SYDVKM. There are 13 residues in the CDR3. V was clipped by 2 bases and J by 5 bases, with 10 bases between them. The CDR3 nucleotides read TGTGCCAGCAGTTTAGGGGTAAGAGACGAGCAGTACTTC. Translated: CASSLGVRDEQYF. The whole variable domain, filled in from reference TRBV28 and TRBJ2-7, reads DVKVTQSSRYLVKRTGEKVFLECVQDMDHENMFWYRQDPGLGLRLIYFSYDVKMKEKGDIPEGYSVSREKKERFSLILESASTNQTSMYLCASSLGVRDEQYFGPGTRLTVT.

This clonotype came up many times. CDR3 nucleotides: TGTGCCACCAGGGACTCATCAGCTAACTATGGCTACACCTTC. Translated: CATRDSSANYGYTF. The V gene is TRBV24-1, the J gene TRBJ1-2; D is uncertain. Germline V lookup: CDR1 KGHDR, CDR2 SFDVKD. Trimming cost V 7 bases and J 0 bases, with 11 bases left between them. CDR3 length equals 14 residues.

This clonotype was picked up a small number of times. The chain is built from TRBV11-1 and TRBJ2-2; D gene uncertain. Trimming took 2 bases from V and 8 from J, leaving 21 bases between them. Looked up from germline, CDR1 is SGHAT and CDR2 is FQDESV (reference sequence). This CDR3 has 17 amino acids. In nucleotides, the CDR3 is TGTGCCAGCAGCTTAAGGGCTCCATTCCGTGTTGGTGGGGAGCTGTTTTTT. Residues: CASSLRAPFRVGGELFF.

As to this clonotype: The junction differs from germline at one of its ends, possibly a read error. CDR3 region: CASSEGWANGFTF. The CDR3 region has the DNA TGCGCCAGCAGCGAGGGGTGGGCGAATGGCTTCACCTTC. V and J are TRBV4-1 and TRBJ1-2, with TRBD1 as a possible D gene (5 bases). Germline assignment: CDR1 MGHRA and CDR2 YSYEKL. The CDR3 has 13 amino acids.

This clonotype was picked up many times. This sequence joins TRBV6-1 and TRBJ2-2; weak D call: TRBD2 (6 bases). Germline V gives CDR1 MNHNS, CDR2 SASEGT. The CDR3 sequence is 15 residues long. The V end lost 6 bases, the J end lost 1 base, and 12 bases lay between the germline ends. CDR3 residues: CASRKGTLNTGELFF. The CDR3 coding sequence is TGTGCCAGCAGGAAAGGGACTTTGAACACCGGGGAGCTGTTTTTT.

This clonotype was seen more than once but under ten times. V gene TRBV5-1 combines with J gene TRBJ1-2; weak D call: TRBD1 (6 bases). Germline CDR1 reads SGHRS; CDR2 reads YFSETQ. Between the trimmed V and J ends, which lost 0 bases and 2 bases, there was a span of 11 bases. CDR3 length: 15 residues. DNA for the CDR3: TGCGCCAGCAGCTTGGAGGGGGAGGTCAACTATGGCTACACCTTC. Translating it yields CASSLEGEVNYGYTF.

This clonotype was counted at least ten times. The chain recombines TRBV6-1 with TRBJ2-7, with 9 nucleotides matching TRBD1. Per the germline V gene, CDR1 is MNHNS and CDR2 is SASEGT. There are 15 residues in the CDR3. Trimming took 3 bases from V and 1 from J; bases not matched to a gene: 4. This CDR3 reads CASSEGQGASYEQYF. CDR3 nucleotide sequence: TGTGCCAGCAGTGAGGGACAGGGAGCGTCCTACGAGCAGTACTTC.

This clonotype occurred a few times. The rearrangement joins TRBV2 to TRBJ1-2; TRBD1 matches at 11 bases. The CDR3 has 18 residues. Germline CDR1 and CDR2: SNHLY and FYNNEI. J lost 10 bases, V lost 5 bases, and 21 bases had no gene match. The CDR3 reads CASSSEPLVVSGQGVYTF. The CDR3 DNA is TGTGCCAGCAGTTCCGAACCCTTAGTCGTGTCGGGACAGGGGGTCTACACCTTC.

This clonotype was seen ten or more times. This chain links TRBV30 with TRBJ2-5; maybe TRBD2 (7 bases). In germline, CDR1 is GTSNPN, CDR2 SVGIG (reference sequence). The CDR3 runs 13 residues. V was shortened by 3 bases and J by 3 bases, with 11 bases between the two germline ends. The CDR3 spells CAWRRGGEETQYF. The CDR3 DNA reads TGTGCCTGGAGGAGGGGGGGCGAAGAGACCCAGTACTTC. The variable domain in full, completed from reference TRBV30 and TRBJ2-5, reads SQTIHQWPATLVQPVGSPLSLECTVEGTSNPNLYWYRQAAGRGLQLLFYSVGIGQISSEVPQNLSASRPQDRQFILSSKKLLLSDSGFYLCAWRRGGEETQYFGPGTRLLVL.

DNA of the CDR3: TGTGCCGGAAAGGACGGCGTCTCCTATAATTCACCCCTCCACTTT. The encoded protein is CAGKDGVSYNSPLHF. The rearrangement uses TRBV28 and TRBJ1-6; D is ambiguous. This CDR3 has 15 residues. The germline V and J ends were trimmed by 11 bases and 0 bases, with 14 bases remaining between them. CDR1 is MDHEN, CDR2 SYDVKM, per germline.